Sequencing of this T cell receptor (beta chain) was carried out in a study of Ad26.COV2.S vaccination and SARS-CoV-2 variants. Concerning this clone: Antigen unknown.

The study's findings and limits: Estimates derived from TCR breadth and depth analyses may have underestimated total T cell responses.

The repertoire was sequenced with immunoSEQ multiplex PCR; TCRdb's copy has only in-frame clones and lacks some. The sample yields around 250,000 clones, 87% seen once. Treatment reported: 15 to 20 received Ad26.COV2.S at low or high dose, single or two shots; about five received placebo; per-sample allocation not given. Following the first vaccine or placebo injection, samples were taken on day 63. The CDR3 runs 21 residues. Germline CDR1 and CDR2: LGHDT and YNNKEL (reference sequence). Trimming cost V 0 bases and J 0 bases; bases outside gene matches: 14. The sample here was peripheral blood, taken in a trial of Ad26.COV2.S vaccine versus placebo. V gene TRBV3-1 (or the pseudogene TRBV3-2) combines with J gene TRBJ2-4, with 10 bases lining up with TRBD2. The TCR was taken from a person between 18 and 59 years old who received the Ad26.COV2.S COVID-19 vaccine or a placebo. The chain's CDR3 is CASSQDSFGWTSGRAKNIQYF. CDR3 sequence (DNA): TGTGCCAGCAGCCAAGATAGCTTCGGTTGGACTAGCGGTCGAGCCAAAAACATTCAGTACTTC.